These 10 T cell receptor beta chains share one sample of origin, sequenced in a study of blood T cells in healthy people across ages. Together with a sample-barcoded 5' primer, a J-beta primer mix was included in a second PCR lasting roughly 6 to 12 cycles. TCRdb used MiXCR to reprocess the 5' RACE reads, holding one entry per CDR3 protein. The repertoire holds 350,000 to 450,000 distinct CDR3 sequences, with 50% to 60% as singletons. Sequenced material: blood. The receptors stem from a man between 60 and 70 years old in good health.

The chain carries TRBV20-1 and TRBJ1-4; no firm D call. Germline values: CDR1 DFQATT, CDR2 SNEGSKA (reference sequence). This CDR3 region has 14 residues. The CDR3 sequence: CSVTRPATNEKLFF. In DNA, the CDR3 is TGCAGCGTCACGCGACCGGCAACTAATGAAAAACTGTTTTTT.

This clonotype appeared a few times. The rearrangement joins TRBV20-1 to TRBJ2-1; TRBD1 is a possible D gene (6 bases). Trimming pared 0 bases from V and 10 bases from J, leaving 13 bases between. This CDR3 has 13 residues. Germline loops: CDR1 DFQATT, CDR2 SNEGSKA (reference sequence). CDR3 amino acids: CSARDQGQGEQFF. The CDR3 bases are TGCAGTGCTAGAGATCAAGGGCAGGGGGAGCAGTTCTTC.

This clonotype was detected a few times. This chain connects TRBV2 to TRBJ1-1; D call uncertain. The V end lost 5 bases, the J end lost 1 base, and 14 bases lay between the germline ends. Germline CDR1 is SNHLY and CDR2 is FYNNEI. This CDR3 has 15 residues. The CDR3 spells CASSLGPPANTEAFF. The CDR3 DNA is TGTGCCAGCAGTCTCGGACCCCCCGCGAACACTGAAGCTTTCTTT.

V usage is TRBV21-1 and J usage is TRBJ2-7; the table names TRBD2, a call not compared with the DNA. The J call may not be correct, given that the DNA end is closer to TRBJ2-4. TRBV21-1 is reported as a pseudogene. The length of the CDR3 is 19 residues. CDR3 sequence: CASSKSPSRTSNDKNIQYF. CDR3 sequence (DNA): TGTGCTAGCAGCAAAAGTCCTAGCCGAACCTCGAACGACAAAAACATTCAGTACTTC.

Points on this clonotype: Possible read error: a much larger clone is one base away. The chain recombines TRBV7-2 with TRBJ2-3, with D maybe TRBD1 (6 bases). The CDR3 length is 16 residues. CDR1 and CDR2 from the germline V gene are SGHTA and FQGNSA. The CDR3 coding sequence is TGTGCCAGCAGCCCCCTTCCGGGGACAAGCACAGATACGCGGTATTTT. It translates to CASSPLPGTSTDTRYF.

The gene calls are TRBV6-2 or TRBV6-3 and TRBJ2-5; D ambiguous. In germline, CDR1 is MNHEY, CDR2 SVGEGT. Trimming removed 2 bases at V and 3 bases at J, with 7 bases between. The CDR3 runs to 13 residues. The CDR3 DNA sequence: TGTGCCAGCAGTTACCCAGCCAAAGAGACCCAGTACTTC. Translation gives CASSYPAKETQYF.

V is TRBV29-1 and J is TRBJ1-2, with D uncertain. The germline CDR1 and CDR2 sequences are SQVTM and ANQGSEA. V lost 3 bases to trimming and J lost 2 bases, with 10 bases between them. The CDR3 consists of 13 residues. CDR3 residues: CSVDFSVNYGYTF. CDR3 coding DNA: TGCAGCGTTGATTTTTCGGTAAACTATGGCTACACCTTC.

This clonotype was seen a single time. This chain uses TRBV7-8 with TRBJ2-3, with D unclear. V was pared by 2 bases and J by 2 bases, with 14 bases between. This CDR3 comprises 16 residues. In germline, CDR1 is SGHVS, CDR2 FQNEAQ. The CDR3 DNA reads TGTGCCAGCAGCTTACGACCGATCACTTCCACAGATACGCAGTATTTT. Protein sequence: CASSLRPITSTDTQYF.

The rearrangement joins TRBV7-2 to TRBJ2-1; TRBD2 is a possible D gene (5 bases). The CDR3 consists of 15 residues. V lost 1 base, J lost 9 bases, and 16 bases lay in between. Germline V lookup: CDR1 SGHTA, CDR2 FQGNSA. The CDR3 nucleotides are TGTGCCAGCAGCTTAGGTACGGGGTCAATGGGTGAGCAGTTCTTC. It codes for CASSLGTGSMGEQFF.

The chain recombines TRBV5-1 with TRBJ2-1; 10 bases agree with TRBD2. CDR3 length equals 18 residues. CDR1 is SGHRS and CDR2 is YFSETQ in the germline V gene. The J segment lost 5 bases and the V segment lost 1 base, leaving 12 bases of the junction unmatched. In DNA form, the CDR3 reads TGCGCCAGCAGCTTGAGACTAGCGGGTCCTATCCCCCACAATGAGCAGTTCTTC. Its translation: CASSLRLAGPIPHNEQFF. Full variable domain (rest looked up from reference TRBV5-1 and TRBJ2-1): KAGVTQTPRYLIKTRGQQVTLSCSPISGHRSVSWYQQTPGQGLQFLFEYFSETQRNKGNFPGRFSGRQFSNSRSEMNVSTLELGDSALYLCASSLRLAGPIPHNEQFFGPGTRLTVL.